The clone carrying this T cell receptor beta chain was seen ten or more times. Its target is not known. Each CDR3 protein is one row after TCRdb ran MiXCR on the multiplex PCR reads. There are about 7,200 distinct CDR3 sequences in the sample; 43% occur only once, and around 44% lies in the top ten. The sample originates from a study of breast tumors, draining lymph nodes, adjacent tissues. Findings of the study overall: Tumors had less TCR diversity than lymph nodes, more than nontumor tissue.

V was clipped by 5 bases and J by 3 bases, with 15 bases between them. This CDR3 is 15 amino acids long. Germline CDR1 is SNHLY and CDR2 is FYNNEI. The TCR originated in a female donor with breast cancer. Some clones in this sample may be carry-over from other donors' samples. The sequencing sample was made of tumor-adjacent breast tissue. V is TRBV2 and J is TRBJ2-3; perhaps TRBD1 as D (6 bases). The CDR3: CASSPTEGDTDTQYF. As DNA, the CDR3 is TGTGCCAGCAGTCCGACTGAGGGGGATACAGATACGCAGTATTTT.